This T cell receptor (beta chain) comes out of a study of control samples from healthy donors and cancer patients. Libraries were prepared by immunoSEQ multiplex PCR; TCRdb keeps only in-frame clonotypes and omits some of them. There are some 70,000 clones in the sample; about 83% occur only once, and 15% to 19% lies in the top ten. CDR1 LGHNA and CDR2 YNFKEQ come from the germline V gene. This CDR3 is built from 14 residues. Trimming left V 3 bases short and J 2 bases short, with 8 bases between. The receptor comes from a man in his 60s in good health. Sequencing input: blood. This chain links TRBV4-2 with TRBJ2-1; D not resolved. The CDR3 nucleotides are TGTGCCAGCAGCCACTCAGAGGCCTACAATGAGCAGTTCTTC. This gives the protein CASSHSEAYNEQFF.